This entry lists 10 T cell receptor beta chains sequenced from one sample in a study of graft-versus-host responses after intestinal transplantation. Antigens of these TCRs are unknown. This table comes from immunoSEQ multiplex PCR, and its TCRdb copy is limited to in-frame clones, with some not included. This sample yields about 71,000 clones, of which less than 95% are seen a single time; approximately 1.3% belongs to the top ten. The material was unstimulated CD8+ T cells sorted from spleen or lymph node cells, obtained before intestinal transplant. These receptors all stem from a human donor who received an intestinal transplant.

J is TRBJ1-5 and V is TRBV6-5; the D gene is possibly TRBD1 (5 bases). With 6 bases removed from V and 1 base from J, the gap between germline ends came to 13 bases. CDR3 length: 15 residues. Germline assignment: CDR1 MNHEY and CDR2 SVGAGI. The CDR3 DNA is TGTGCCAGCAGCCGGGGGGTGGGGAGCAATCAGCCCCAGCATTTT. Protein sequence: CASSRGVGSNQPQHF.

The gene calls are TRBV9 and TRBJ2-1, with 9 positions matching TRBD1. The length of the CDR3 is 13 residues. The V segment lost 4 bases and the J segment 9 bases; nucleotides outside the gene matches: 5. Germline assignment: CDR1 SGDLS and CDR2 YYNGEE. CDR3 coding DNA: TGTGCCAGCAGCCGCACGGGACAGGGTGAGCAGTTCTTC. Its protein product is CASSRTGQGEQFF.

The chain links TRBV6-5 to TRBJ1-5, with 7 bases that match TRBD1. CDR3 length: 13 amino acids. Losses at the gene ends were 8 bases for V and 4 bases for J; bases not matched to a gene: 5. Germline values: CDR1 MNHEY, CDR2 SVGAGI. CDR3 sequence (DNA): TGTGCCAGCCGGGACAGCATAAATCAGCCCCAGCATTTT. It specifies CASRDSINQPQHF.

The CDR3 sequence: CASSQISDRFNEQFF. CDR3 in DNA: TGCGCCAGCAGCCAAATATCAGACAGGTTCAATGAGCAGTTCTTC. The rearrangement joins TRBV4-1 to TRBJ2-1; possibly TRBD1 for D (6 bases). The CDR3 has 15 amino acids. V lost 2 bases to trimming and J lost 6 bases, with 14 bases between them. The germline V gene has CDR1 MGHRA and CDR2 YSYEKL.

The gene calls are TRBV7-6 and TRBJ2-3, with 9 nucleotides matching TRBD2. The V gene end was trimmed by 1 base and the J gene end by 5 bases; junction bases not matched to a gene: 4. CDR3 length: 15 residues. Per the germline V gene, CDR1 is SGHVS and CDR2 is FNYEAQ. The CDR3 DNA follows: TGTGCCAGCAGCTTAGTCGGGCGGGGGGGAGATACGCAGTATTTT. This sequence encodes CASSLVGRGGDTQYF.

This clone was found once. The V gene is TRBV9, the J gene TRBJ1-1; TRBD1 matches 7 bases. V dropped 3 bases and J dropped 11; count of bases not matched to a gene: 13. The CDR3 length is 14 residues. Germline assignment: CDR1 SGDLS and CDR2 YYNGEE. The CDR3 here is CASSAQDRVEGAFF. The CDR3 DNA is TGTGCCAGCAGCGCCCAAGACAGGGTCGAGGGGGCTTTCTTT.

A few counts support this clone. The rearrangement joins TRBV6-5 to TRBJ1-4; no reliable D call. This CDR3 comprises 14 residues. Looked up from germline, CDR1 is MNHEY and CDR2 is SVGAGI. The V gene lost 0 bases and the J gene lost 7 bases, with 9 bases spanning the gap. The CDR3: CASSYSRGSEKLFF. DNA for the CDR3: TGTGCCAGCAGTTACTCGAGAGGAAGTGAAAAACTGTTTTTT.

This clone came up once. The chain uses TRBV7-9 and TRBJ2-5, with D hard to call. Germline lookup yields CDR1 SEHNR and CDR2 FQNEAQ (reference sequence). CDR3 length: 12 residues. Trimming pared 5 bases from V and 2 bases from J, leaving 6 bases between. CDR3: CASSRLQETQYF. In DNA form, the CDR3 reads TGTGCCAGCAGCCGTTTACAAGAGACCCAGTACTTC.

CDR3 protein: CASSADRDNEQYF. The DNA for the CDR3 is TGCGCCAGCAGCGCGGACAGGGACAACGAGCAGTACTTC. The chain employs TRBV5-1 and TRBJ2-7, with TRBD1 identical over 8 bases. The CDR3 is made up of 13 amino acids. V was pared by 4 bases and J by 5 bases, with 5 bases of the junction left unmatched. The germline V gene encodes CDR1 SGHRS and CDR2 YFSETQ.

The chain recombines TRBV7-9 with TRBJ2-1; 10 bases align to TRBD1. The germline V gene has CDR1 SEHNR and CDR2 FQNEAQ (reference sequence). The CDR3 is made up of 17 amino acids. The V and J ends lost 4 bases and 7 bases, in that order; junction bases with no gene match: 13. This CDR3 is CASSSTTGQGSVNEQFF. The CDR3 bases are TGTGCCAGCAGCTCGACGACGGGACAGGGGTCGGTAAATGAGCAGTTCTTC.